This is a list of T cell receptor beta chains from one sample in a study of cytomegalovirus exposure and HLA in healthy donors. The table came from immunoSEQ multiplex PCR; TCRdb's copy has only in-frame clones and leaves some out. The repertoire holds a few hundred thousand clones, with almost 80% as singletons. Sequences were obtained from PBMCs. The receptors derive from a man between 18 and 29 years old in good health and CMV-seronegative. Both conserved end residues are part of each CDR3. The order of the fields is J gene, clone size, CDR3 length, D gene, V gene, CDR3 protein, CDR3 DNA. A D gene is named only where the DNA matches it firmly. Clone size is not always given. Where it is, it says once, few, many or a class for expanded clones.

TRBJ2-1 NA 15 TRBD1 TRBV6-5 CASSLGQILGNEQFF TGTGCCAGCAGCCTGGGACAGATCCTAGGCAATGAGCAGTTCTTC
TRBJ1-1 few 14 NA TRBV2 CASSEQGMNTEAFF TGTGCCAGCAGTGAACAGGGAATGAACACTGAAGCTTTCTTT
TRBJ1-1 NA 16 NA TRBV5-1 CASNLDNGRMNTEAFF TGCGCCAGCAACTTAGACAACGGGAGAATGAACACTGAAGCTTTCTTT
TRBJ2-3 once 13 NA TRBV5-8 CASSSGGTDTQYF TGTGCCAGCAGCTCCGGGGGAACAGATACGCAGTATTTT
TRBJ2-7 NA 15 TRBD2 TRBV9 CASSVGAGDNYEQYF TGTGCCAGCAGCGTAGGGGCGGGAGACAACTACGAGCAGTACTTC
TRBJ2-1 NA 12 TRBD1 TRBV7-3 CASSFGQGEQFF TGTGCCAGCAGCTTTGGACAGGGGGAGCAGTTCTTC
TRBJ1-1 NA 15 TRBD1 TRBV5-1 CASSVPGTGFTEAFF TGCGCCAGCAGCGTTCCCGGGACAGGGTTCACTGAAGCTTTCTTT
TRBJ1-5 NA 14 TRBD1 TRBV18 CASFGQDSNQPQHF TGTGCCAGCTTCGGACAGGATAGCAATCAGCCCCAGCATTTT
TRBJ2-2 once 12 NA TRBV9 CASRGAYGELFF TGTGCCAGCAGGGGGGCATACGGGGAGCTGTTTTTT
TRBJ2-3 NA 16 TRBD1 TRBV27 CASSRDGQGNTDTQYF TGTGCCAGCAGTCGCGACGGACAGGGGAATACAGATACGCAGTATTTT
TRBJ1-3 NA 16 NA TRBV7-2 CASSPPVPSSGNTIYF TGTGCCAGCAGCCCTCCTGTCCCTTCCTCTGGAAACACCATATATTTT
TRBJ1-2 NA 13 TRBD1 TRBV28 CASSQDRERGYTF TGTGCCAGCAGTCAGGACAGGGAAAGGGGCTACACCTTC
TRBJ2-7 NA 13 TRBD1 TRBV18 CASSPGQGVEQYF TGTGCCAGCTCACCGGGACAGGGGGTCGAGCAGTACTTC
TRBJ1-2 NA 13 NA TRBV19 CASSIAGARGYTF TGTGCCAGTAGTATCGCAGGGGCAAGAGGCTACACCTTC
TRBJ1-2 NA 15 NA TRBV7-2 CASSLPPTGEDGYTF TGTGCCAGCAGCTTACCGCCGACAGGAGAGGATGGCTACACCTTC
TRBJ2-3 once 14 NA TRBV5-4 CASSLQGSTDTQYF TGTGCCAGCAGCTTGCAGGGAAGCACAGATACGCAGTATTTT
TRBJ1-2 NA 15 NA TRBV27 CASSSYSRDKNGYTF TGTGCCAGCAGTTCCTACTCCCGGGACAAGAATGGCTACACCTTC
TRBJ1-1 NA 13 NA TRBV7-2 CASSPGLDTEAFF TGTGCCAGCAGTCCAGGGTTAGACACTGAAGCTTTCTTT
TRBJ1-5 NA 13 NA TRBV19 CASRYSGNQPQHF TGTGCCAGTAGATATTCGGGTAATCAGCCCCAGCATTTT
TRBJ2-2 NA 14 NA TRBV6-6 CASSLLANTGELFF TGTGCCAGCAGTCTCCTAGCGAACACCGGGGAGCTGTTTTTT
TRBJ1-1 NA 15 NA TRBV5-4 CASSLGEGWSTEAFF TGTGCCAGCAGCCTCGGGGAGGGTTGGAGCACTGAAGCTTTCTTT
TRBJ1-2 once 12 TRBD1 TRBV7-9 CASSQRDRGSTF TGTGCCAGCAGCCAACGGGACAGGGGAAGCACCTTC
TRBJ2-6 NA 17 NA TRBV7-9 CSSSLARASSGANVLTF TGTTCCAGCAGCTTAGCCAGGGCGTCGTCTGGGGCCAACGTCCTGACTTTC
TRBJ1-1 many 12 NA TRBV4-1 CASSQDLIQAFF TGCGCCAGCAGCCAAGACCTAATACAGGCTTTCTTT
TRBJ1-1 NA 13 NA TRBV5-1 CASSLPGNTEAFF TGCGCCAGCAGCTTGCCAGGGAACACTGAAGCTTTCTTT
TRBJ1-1 NA 14 NA TRBV5-8 CASPLRPGGTEAFF TGTGCCAGCCCCCTTCGCCCCGGGGGCACTGAAGCTTTCTTT
TRBJ1-1 few 14 NA TRBV6-4 CASSDSMAATEAFF TGTGCCAGCAGTGACTCCATGGCGGCCACTGAAGCTTTCTTT